This T cell receptor beta chain was captured by sequencing in a study of HIV-infected children after antiretroviral therapy interruption. In the study overall: For the interruption arm, samples span week 0 through about 3 years after study end.

The TCR library was built from RNA with a 3' RACE protocol and unique molecular identifiers. TCRdb called the 3' RACE reads again in MiXCR, with one record for every CDR3 protein. The data show tens of thousands of distinct CDR3 sequences, with around 4.5% seen just once and approximately 0.67% held by the top ten. This clonotype was picked up many times. Treatment of the sample: PENTA 11 planned treatment interruption arm or continuous ART arm. CDR1 is SNHLY and CDR2 is FYNNEI in the germline V gene. V was pared by 8 bases and J by 1 base, with 14 bases between. This CDR3 is 14 amino acids long. The sample in question was CD45RA+ CD4+ T cells from PBMCs, pooled from several time points, obtained from a donor given antiretroviral therapy, either interrupted or continuous. Indicated subset: naive CD4+ CD45RA+ CD45RO- T cells. The receptor comes from a pool of human donors with HIV. The V call is TRBV2, the J call TRBJ1-1; D remains ambiguous. CDR3 sequence (DNA): TGTGCCAGCGGGATGGATGCGGCGAACACTGAAGCTTTCTTT. Its protein is CASGMDAANTEAFF.